The clone carrying this T cell receptor beta chain was seen at least ten times. The antigen is unknown. The data originate from a study of glioma-infiltrating T cells. General study results and limits: Above-expected tissue-blood divergence occurred in all gliomas, most in low-grade ones. Tissue and blood shared very few CDR3 sequences.

The iRepertoire nested amplicon-rescue multiplex PCR amplified TCR alpha and beta CDR3s from RNA. Tissue mRNA or PBMC total RNA, about 90-450 ng, went into one-step reverse transcription and amplification. TCRdb re-analysed the multiplex PCR reads in MiXCR, keeping a single row per CDR3 protein. Among about 93,000 distinct CDR3 sequences listed, 40% were seen once. This receptor was identified in a human donor with low-grade glioma or glioblastoma, undergoing nonglioma brain surgery, or in good health (not recorded which). The sample taken for sequencing was glioma tissue, nonneoplastic brain tissue, or PBMCs (not recorded which).

For the CDR3, the DNA is TGTGCCAGCAGCCGACGTGGGACAGGGGGTAATTCCGGGGAGCTGTTTTTT. Amino acid sequence: CASSRRGTGGNSGELFF. This chain joins TRBV7-9 and TRBJ2-2; 11 bases are shared with TRBD1. The CDR3 totals 17 residues. Germline-derived CDR1 and CDR2 are SEHNR and FQNEAQ (reference sequence). V lost 5 bases and J lost 6; bases outside the gene matches: 11.